This T cell receptor (beta chain) was retrieved from a study of cytomegalovirus exposure and HLA in healthy donors. Notes on this clone: The antigen remains unidentified.

The primer mix had 60 Vbeta and 13 Jbeta primers. Some clones are missing from TCRdb's copy, which holds only in-frame ones; the method was immunoSEQ multiplex PCR. The sample lists some 140,000 clones; roughly 77% were seen once. Study-wide points: Rarity characterized most TCR sequences, yet some public TCRs appeared in many donors.

The trim removed 5 bases at V and 5 bases at J, leaving 3 bases unmatched. This CDR3 is 14 amino acids long. Germline assignment: CDR1 SGHNT and CDR2 YENEEA. V is TRBV11-3 and J is TRBJ2-4, with 10 bases aligning to TRBD1. Specimen: PBMCs. The receptor was derived from a man aged 30-40 years in good health. The CDR3 region is CASSLGQGENIQYF. The CDR3 DNA is TGTGCCAGCAGCCTCGGACAGGGGGAAAACATTCAGTACTTC.